The clone carrying this T cell receptor beta chain was counted only a few times. The PCR was carried out with 60 Vbeta primers and 13 Jbeta primers. The repertoire was sequenced with immunoSEQ multiplex PCR; TCRdb's copy has only in-frame clones and lacks some. Among approximately 33,000 clones listed, around 53% were seen once. The CDR3 spans 14 residues. Germline values: CDR1 SGHNT, CDR2 YYREEE (reference sequence). The germline V and J ends were trimmed by 3 bases and 1 base, with 10 bases remaining between them. This entry belongs to a study of cytomegalovirus exposure and HLA in healthy donors. The chain couples TRBV5-4 to TRBJ2-5; a possible D gene is TRBD2 (5 bases). Source material: PBMCs. The sequence came from a woman in her thirties or forties in good health and CMV-seropositive. As DNA, the CDR3 is TGTGCCAGCAGCTCGGACTTTTTCCAAGAGACCCAGTACTTC. Protein product: CASSSDFFQETQYF.